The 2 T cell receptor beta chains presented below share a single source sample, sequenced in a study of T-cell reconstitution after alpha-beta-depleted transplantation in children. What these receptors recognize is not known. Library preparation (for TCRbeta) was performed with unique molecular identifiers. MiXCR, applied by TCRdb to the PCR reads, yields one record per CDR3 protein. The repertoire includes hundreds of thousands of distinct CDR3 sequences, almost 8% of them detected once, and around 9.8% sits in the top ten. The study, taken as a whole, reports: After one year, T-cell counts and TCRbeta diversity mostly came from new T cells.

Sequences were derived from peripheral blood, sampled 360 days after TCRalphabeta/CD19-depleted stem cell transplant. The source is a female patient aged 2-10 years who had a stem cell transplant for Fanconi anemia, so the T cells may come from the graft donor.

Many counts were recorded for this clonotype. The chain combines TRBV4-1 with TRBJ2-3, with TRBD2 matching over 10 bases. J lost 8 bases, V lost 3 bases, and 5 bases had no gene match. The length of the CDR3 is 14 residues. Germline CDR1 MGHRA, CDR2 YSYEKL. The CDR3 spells CASSQPLAGSTQYF. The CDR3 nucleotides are TGCGCCAGCAGCCAGCCACTAGCGGGAAGTACGCAGTATTTT.

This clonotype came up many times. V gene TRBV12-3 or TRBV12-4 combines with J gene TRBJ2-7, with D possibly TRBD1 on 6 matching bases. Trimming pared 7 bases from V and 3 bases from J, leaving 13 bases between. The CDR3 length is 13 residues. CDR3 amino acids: CASKIGQSYEQYF. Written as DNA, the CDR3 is TGTGCCAGCAAAATCGGACAGAGCTACGAGCAGTACTTC.